One sample yielded the 11 T cell receptor beta chains listed below, sequenced in a study of T cell responses to AZD1222 COVID-19 vaccine. Sequencing was performed with immunoSEQ multiplex PCR; in TCRdb, only in-frame clones are kept and a portion is missing. Of roughly 120,000 clones in the sample, around 86% were seen once. The sequenced sample was peripheral blood, obtained on day 0 of AZD1222 vaccination. The receptor source for this set is an adult in good health.

The rearrangement links TRBV5-5 to TRBJ2-1; the D is unclear. Trimming removed 0 bases at V and 0 bases at J, with 1 base between. CDR1 is SGHKS, CDR2 YYEKEE, per germline (reference sequence). The CDR3 totals 13 residues. The chain's CDR3 is CASSLASYNEQFF. As DNA, the CDR3 is TGTGCCAGCAGCTTGGCCTCCTACAATGAGCAGTTCTTC.

V and J are TRBV29-1 and TRBJ1-2; 9 bases line up with TRBD1. Looked up from germline, CDR1 is SQVTM and CDR2 is ANQGSEA. The CDR3 runs to 15 residues. Unmatched junction bases numbered 13, after V lost 3 bases and J lost 8 bases. The CDR3 DNA reads TGCAGCGTTGACCAGACAGGGGGAGGGGTGCGCGGCTACACCTTC. Its translation: CSVDQTGGGVRGYTF.

The chain recombines TRBV6-5 with TRBJ1-5; D remains unclear. Germline CDR1 reads MNHEY; CDR2 reads SVGAGI. The CDR3 sequence is 13 residues long. The ends were cut back, 4 bases at V and 4 bases at J, with 8 bases in the middle. CDR3 loop: CASSSGWNQPQHF. For the CDR3, the DNA is TGTGCCAGCAGTTCGGGCTGGAATCAGCCCCAGCATTTT.

This chain uses TRBV5-1 with TRBJ2-4; 8 bases agree with TRBD1. V was pared by 4 bases and J by 0 bases, with 12 bases of the junction left unmatched. Germline values: CDR1 SGHRS, CDR2 YFSETQ. The CDR3 covers 18 residues. CDR3 in DNA: TGCGCCAGCAGCCCGGACCAGGGGGCGATGGTAGCCAAAAACATTCAGTACTTC. Protein product: CASSPDQGAMVAKNIQYF.

The chain is built from TRBV4-1 and TRBJ2-3; 9 bases align to TRBD2. The V gene end was trimmed by 5 bases and the J gene end by 4 bases; junction bases not matched to a gene: 10. This CDR3 spans 16 amino acids. Germline CDR1 reads MGHRA; CDR2 reads YSYEKL. This chain's CDR3 is CASSFEPGLAADTQYF. In DNA, the CDR3 is TGCGCCAGCAGCTTTGAACCGGGACTAGCCGCAGATACGCAGTATTTT.

The CDR3 sequence is CASSLGGGPLHF. Written as DNA, the CDR3 is TGTGCCAGCAGCTTAGGTGGGGGGCCCCTCCACTTT. The rearrangement uses TRBV7-2 and TRBJ1-6; D is perhaps TRBD1 (5 bases). This CDR3 is built from 12 residues. V lost 1 base, J lost 13 bases, and 8 bases lay in between. CDR1 is SGHTA, CDR2 FQGNSA, per germline.

This clone was picked up one time. V usage is TRBV5-1 and J usage is TRBJ1-6, with 7 bases that match TRBD1. The CDR3 spans 16 residues. J gave up 5 bases and V 4 bases, and 9 bases lay outside the gene matches. Per the germline V gene, CDR1 is SGHRS and CDR2 is YFSETQ. CDR3 sequence: CASSITGDSNNSPLHF. In DNA, the CDR3 is TGCGCCAGCAGCATCACAGGGGACTCTAATAATTCACCCCTCCACTTT.

The chain uses TRBV5-1 and TRBJ1-5, with a tentative D call TRBD1 (5 bases). Deletions cut 0 bases from V and 3 bases from J, with 10 bases between. Germline V lookup: CDR1 SGHRS, CDR2 YFSETQ. The CDR3 has 15 amino acids. CDR3 region: CASSLEGQTNQPQHF. The CDR3 DNA is TGCGCCAGCAGCTTGGAGGGGCAGACCAATCAGCCCCAGCATTTT.

This sequence joins TRBV10-3 and TRBJ2-2, with 9 bases that match TRBD1. Germline-derived CDR1 and CDR2 are ENHRY and SYGVKD. The CDR3 loop spans 15 amino acids. V shed 7 bases, J shed 7 bases, and the junction held 10 bases outside the gene matches. The CDR3 is CAIKDTGGADGELFF. For the CDR3, the DNA is TGTGCCATCAAGGATACAGGGGGCGCGGACGGGGAGCTGTTTTTT.

This sequence joins TRBV20-1 and TRBJ1-2; D not resolved. Looked up from germline, CDR1 is DFQATT and CDR2 is SNEGSKA (reference sequence). V lost 6 bases, J lost 5 bases, and 10 bases lay in between. The CDR3 consists of 11 residues. CDR3: CSARLGYGYTF. CDR3 bases: TGCAGTGCCCGACTAGGTTATGGCTACACCTTC.

There are a few counts of this clone. The rearrangement uses TRBV7-8 and TRBJ2-5, with D unresolved. This CDR3 is 14 amino acids long. The V end was cut by 3 bases, the J end by 2 bases, with 10 bases between. The germline gives CDR1 SGHVS, CDR2 FQNEAQ. This chain's CDR3 is CASSFGRRQETQYF. CDR3 sequence (DNA): TGTGCCAGCAGCTTTGGTAGGCGGCAAGAGACCCAGTACTTC.